This is a list of T cell receptor beta chains from one sample in a study of PD-L1 blockade in urothelial cancer. Clones were read by immunoSEQ multiplex PCR, and TCRdb kept only the in-frame ones, dropping some. The table shows roughly 55,000 clones, with 70% to 90% occurring only once. Sequences were derived from PBMCs, sampled around atezolizumab (anti-PD-L1) treatment. These receptors all come from a man in his 60s with urothelial cancer. The CDR3 runs from the conserved cysteine through the conserved F or W. D genes are given only for firm matches.

>-|TRBV9
CASSVGTWGGAYGYTF
>TRBD2|TRBV7-2
CASSLASTSGETQYF
>TRBD1|TRBV28
CASSLKQGYTGELFF
>TRBD2|TRBV5-4
CASSPGLGGIQYF
>-|TRBV5-1
CASSPRQGSYEQYF
>TRBD1|TRBV6-6
CASSYRLWTGDSPLHF
>TRBD1|TRBV7-8
CASTRGTGDTGELFF
>TRBD2|TRBV2
CASSGFTAGGQDTQYF
>-|TRBV5-1
CASREDSNTEAFF
>-|TRBV20-1
CSAPDFNEQFF
>-|TRBV4-2
CASSQALGLDTQYF
>-|TRBV27
CASSSLLQDRTEFF
>-|TRBV10-3
CAISAGSQGDTEAFF
>TRBD2|TRBV9
CASSVGVAGAQETQYF
>TRBD1|TRBV29-1
CSVGQGYGYTF
>-|TRBV6-4
CASSEWGWSTDTQYF
>TRBD1|TRBV5-1
CASSFDRDEQYF
>-|TRBV13
CASSLGTPGANVLTF
>-|TRBV5-4
CASSWGLGGTKNIQYF
>-|TRBV6-4
CASRDTTSGNTIYF
>-|TRBV7-2
CASSNRGGNIQYF
>-|TRBV6-1
CASSTVTGELFF
>TRBD1|TRBV19
CASSIGGGSANEKLFF
>-|TRBV28
CASSFGPLHQPQHF
>TRBD2|TRBV6-5
CASTFGRAWEETQYF
>TRBD2|TRBV19
CASSIRLAGRYSNTGELFF
>TRBD1|TRBV27
CASRRTGTETQYF
>-|TRBV6-5
CASSSIQGAFF
>-|TRBV9
CASSPGGLVMGDTQYF
>TRBD2|TRBV12-5
CASGRGLAASTDTQYF
>-|TRBV19
CASSRREGEYEQYF
>-|TRBV5-1
CASSLDSGETQYF
>-|TRBV14
CASSQDPQGRAPLHF
>TRBD1|TRBV11-2
CASSRGQGVNTEAFF
>-|TRBV6-1
CASSEVSAGELFF
>-|TRBV12-5
CASGLDLASQPQHF
>TRBD1|TRBV27
CASSGGQGVMDTEAFF
>TRBD1|TRBV19
CASSPRTGGNTGELFF
>-|TRBV5-5
CASSLFWNTGELFF
>-|TRBV6-1
CASSESRGYQPQHF
>-|TRBV4-2
CASSQETAGYGYTF
>-|TRBV7-9
CASSLRENTEAFF
>TRBD1|TRBV11-2
CASSLGPTGTGGLEQYF
>TRBD2|TRBV5-4
CASSRGTSGRGLEQYF
>TRBD1|TRBV27
CASSPTQTGPYTEAFF
>-|TRBV5-8
CASRTGGQRNQPQHF
>TRBD1|TRBV6-1
CASSELGQGLKFTEAFF
>TRBD1|TRBV4-2
CASSQQSTGVAYEQYF
>-|TRBV28
CASSTPNYGYTF